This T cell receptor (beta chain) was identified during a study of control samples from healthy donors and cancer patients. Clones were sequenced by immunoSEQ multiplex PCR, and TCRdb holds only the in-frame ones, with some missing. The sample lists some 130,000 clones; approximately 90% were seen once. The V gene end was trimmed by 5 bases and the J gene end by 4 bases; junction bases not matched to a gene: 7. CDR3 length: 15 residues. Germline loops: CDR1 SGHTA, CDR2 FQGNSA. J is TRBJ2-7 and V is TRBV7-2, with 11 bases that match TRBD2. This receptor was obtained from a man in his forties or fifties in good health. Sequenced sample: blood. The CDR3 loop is CASSHTSGGHYEQYF. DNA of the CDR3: TGTGCCAGCAGCCACACTAGCGGGGGACATTACGAGCAGTACTTC.